The entry below gives a single TCR beta chain sequence along with its context. What it binds is unknown. This specimen belongs to a study of cytomegalovirus exposure and HLA in healthy donors. With 4 bases removed from V and 1 base from J, the gap between germline ends came to 13 bases. CDR1 and CDR2 from the germline V gene are MGHRA and YSYEKL. CDR3 length: 15 amino acids. PCR amplification relied on 60 Vbeta primers (plus 13 Jbeta primers). Some clones are missing from TCRdb's copy, which holds only in-frame ones; the method was immunoSEQ multiplex PCR. The specimen's table records about 83,000 clones. Overall study results and limits: It was 150 to 200 TCR beta chains that were listed as cytomegalovirus-associated.

Sequences were obtained from PBMCs. The receptor's source is a man aged 18-30 years in good health and CMV-seropositive. The chain couples TRBV4-1 to TRBJ1-1; D is undetermined. In DNA form, the CDR3 reads TGCGCCAGCAGCCCCGGACGGGGAAGGAACACTGAAGCTTTCTTT. Its protein product is CASSPGRGRNTEAFF.